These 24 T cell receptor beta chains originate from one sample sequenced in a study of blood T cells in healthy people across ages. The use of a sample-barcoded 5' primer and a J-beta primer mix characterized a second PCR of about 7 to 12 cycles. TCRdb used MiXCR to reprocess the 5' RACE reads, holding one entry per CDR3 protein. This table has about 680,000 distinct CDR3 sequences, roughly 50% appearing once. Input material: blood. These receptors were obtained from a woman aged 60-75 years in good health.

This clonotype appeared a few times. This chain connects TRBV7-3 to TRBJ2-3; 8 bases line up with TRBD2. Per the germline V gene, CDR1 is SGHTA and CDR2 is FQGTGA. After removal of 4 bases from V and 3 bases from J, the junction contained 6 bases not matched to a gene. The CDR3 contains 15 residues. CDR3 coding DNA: TGTGCCAGCAGCTGGTTAGCGGGATCTACAGATACGCAGTATTTT. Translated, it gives CASSWLAGSTDTQYF.

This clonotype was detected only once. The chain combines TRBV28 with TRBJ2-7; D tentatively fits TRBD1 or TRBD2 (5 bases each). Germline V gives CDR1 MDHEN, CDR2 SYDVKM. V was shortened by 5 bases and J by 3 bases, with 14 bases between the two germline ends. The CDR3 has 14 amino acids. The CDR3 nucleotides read TGTGCCAGCAGTCGACTGTATGGGGGCTACGAGCAGTACTTC. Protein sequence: CASSRLYGGYEQYF.

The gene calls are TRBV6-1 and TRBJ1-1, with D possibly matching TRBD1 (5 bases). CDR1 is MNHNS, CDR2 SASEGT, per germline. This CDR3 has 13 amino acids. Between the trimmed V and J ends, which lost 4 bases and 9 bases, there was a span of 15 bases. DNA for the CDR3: TGTGCCAGCAGTGCCGCGGGGGTTGTTAAAGCTTTCTTT. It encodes CASSAAGVVKAFF.

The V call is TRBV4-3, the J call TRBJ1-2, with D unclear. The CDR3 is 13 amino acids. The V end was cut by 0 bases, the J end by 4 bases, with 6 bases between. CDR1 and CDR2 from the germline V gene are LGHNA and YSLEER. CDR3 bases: TGCGCCAGCAGCCAAGAGTACGGCTATGGCTACACCTTC. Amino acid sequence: CASSQEYGYGYTF.

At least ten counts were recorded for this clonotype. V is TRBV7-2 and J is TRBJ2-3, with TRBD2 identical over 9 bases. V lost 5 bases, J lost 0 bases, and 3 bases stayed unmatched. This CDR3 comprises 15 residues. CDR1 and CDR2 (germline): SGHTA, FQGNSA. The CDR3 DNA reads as TGTGCCAGCAGCCAAGCGGGAGGTAGCACAGATACGCAGTATTTT. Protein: CASSQAGGSTDTQYF.

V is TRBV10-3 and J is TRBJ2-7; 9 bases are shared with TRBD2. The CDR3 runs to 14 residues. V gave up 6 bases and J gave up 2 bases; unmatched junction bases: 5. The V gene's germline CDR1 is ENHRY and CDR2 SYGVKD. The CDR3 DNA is TGTGCCATCAGACCCGTAGCGGGGGCCTACGAGCAGTACTTC. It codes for CAIRPVAGAYEQYF.

The CDR3: CASGAGGNNEQFF. The CDR3 DNA is TGTGCCAGCGGGGCGGGAGGGAACAATGAGCAGTTCTTC. The chain employs TRBV6-5 and TRBJ2-1, with 9 positions matching TRBD2. The CDR3 spans 13 residues. With V trimmed by 8 bases and J by 5 bases, 4 bases remained unmatched. CDR1 MNHEY and CDR2 SVGAGI come from the germline V gene.

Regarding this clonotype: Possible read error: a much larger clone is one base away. CDR3 sequence: CSARDRVSGRLNEQYF. Here the CDR3 DNA reads TGCAGTGCTAGAGATCGGGTTAGCGGGCGTCTGAATGAGCAGTACTTC. The chain recombines TRBV20-1 with TRBJ2-7; 7 nucleotides agree with TRBD2. This CDR3 is 16 amino acids long. The ends lost 0 bases at V and 7 bases at J; junction bases unmatched: 15. Germline values: CDR1 DFQATT, CDR2 SNEGSKA (reference sequence).

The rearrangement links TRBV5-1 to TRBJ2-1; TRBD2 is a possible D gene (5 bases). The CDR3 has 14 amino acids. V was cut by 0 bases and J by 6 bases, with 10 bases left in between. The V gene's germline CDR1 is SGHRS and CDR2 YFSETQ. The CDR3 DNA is TGCGCCAGCAGCTTGGATCGGAGGTGCAATGAGCAGTTCTTC. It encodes CASSLDRRCNEQFF. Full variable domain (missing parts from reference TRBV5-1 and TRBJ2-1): KAGVTQTPRYLIKTRGQQVTLSCSPISGHRSVSWYQQTPGQGLQFLFEYFSETQRNKGNFPGRFSGRQFSNSRSEMNVSTLELGDSALYLCASSLDRRCNEQFFGPGTRLTVL.

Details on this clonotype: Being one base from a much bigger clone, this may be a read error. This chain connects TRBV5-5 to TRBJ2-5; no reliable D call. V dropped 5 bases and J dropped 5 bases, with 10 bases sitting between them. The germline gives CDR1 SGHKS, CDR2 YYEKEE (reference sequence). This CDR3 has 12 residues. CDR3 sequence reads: CASRFTGETQYF. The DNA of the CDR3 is TGTGCCAGCAGGTTTACCGGGGAGACCCAGTACTTC.

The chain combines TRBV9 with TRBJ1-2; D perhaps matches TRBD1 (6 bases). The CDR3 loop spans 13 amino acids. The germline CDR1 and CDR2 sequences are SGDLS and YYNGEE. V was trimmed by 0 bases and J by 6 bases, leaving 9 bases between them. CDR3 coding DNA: TGTGCCAGCAGCGTAGAGGGGGAAGATGGCTACACCTTC. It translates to CASSVEGEDGYTF. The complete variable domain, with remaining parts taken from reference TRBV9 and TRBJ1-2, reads DSGVTQTPKHLITATGQRVTLRCSPRSGDLSVYWYQQSLDQGLQFLIQYYNGEERAKGNILERFSAQQFPDLHSELNLSSLELGDSALYFCASSVEGEDGYTFGSGTRLTVV.

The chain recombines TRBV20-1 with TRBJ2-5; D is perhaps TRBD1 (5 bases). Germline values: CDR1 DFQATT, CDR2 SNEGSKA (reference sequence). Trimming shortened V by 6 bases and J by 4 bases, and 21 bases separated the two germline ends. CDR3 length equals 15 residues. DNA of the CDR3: TGCAGTGCACTCCGCCGACAGAACTTACCAGAGACCCAGTACTTC. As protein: CSALRRQNLPETQYF.

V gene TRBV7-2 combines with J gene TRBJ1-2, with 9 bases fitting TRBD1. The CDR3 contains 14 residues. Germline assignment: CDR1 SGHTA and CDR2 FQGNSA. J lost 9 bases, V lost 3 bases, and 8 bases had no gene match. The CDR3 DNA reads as TGTGCCAGCAGCTTTACAGGGGGCGTAACGAGCTACACCTTC. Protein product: CASSFTGGVTSYTF.

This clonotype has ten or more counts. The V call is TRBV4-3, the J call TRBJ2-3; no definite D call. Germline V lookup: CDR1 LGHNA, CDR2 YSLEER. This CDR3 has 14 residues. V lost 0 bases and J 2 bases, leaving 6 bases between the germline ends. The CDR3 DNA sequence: TGCGCCAGCAGCCAAGAGACCTCCACAGATACGCAGTATTTT. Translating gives CASSQETSTDTQYF.

The CDR3 loop is CASSQGKTGYGEQYF. CDR3 nucleotides: TGTGCCAGCAGCCAAGGAAAGACAGGGTATGGCGAGCAGTACTTC. The chain carries TRBV3-1 and TRBJ2-5, with 7 bases lining up with TRBD1. The end of the DNA is better explained by TRBJ2-7, so the J call may be wrong. Per the germline V gene, CDR1 is LGHDT and CDR2 is YNNKEL (reference sequence). The CDR3 spans 15 residues.

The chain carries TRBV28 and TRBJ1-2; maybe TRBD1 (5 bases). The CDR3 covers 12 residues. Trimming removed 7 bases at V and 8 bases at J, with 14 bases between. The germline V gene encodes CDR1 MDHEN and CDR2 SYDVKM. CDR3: CASTPAGPGYTF. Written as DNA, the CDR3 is TGTGCCAGCACCCCGGCGGGGCCCGGCTACACCTTC.

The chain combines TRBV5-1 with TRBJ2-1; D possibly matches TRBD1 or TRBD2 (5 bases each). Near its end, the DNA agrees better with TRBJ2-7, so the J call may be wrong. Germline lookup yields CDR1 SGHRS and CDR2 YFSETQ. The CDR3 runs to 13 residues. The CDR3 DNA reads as TGCGCCAGCAGCCCCGAGGGGATAGGCGAGCAGTACTTC. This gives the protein CASSPEGIGEQYF.

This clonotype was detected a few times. CDR3 coding DNA: TGCAGCGTTGGGACTAGCGGGAGGGGGCAAGAGACCCAGTACTTC. As protein: CSVGTSGRGQETQYF. The chain carries TRBV29-1 and TRBJ2-5; 15 positions match TRBD2. Germline lookup yields CDR1 SQVTM and CDR2 ANQGSEA. The CDR3 consists of 15 residues. The trim removed 4 bases at V and 2 bases at J, leaving 2 bases unmatched.

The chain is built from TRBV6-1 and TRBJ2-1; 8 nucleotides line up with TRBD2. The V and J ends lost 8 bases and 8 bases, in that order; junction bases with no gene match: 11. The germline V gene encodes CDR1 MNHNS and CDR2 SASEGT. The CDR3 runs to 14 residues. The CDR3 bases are TGTGCCAGCTGTGGGTCTAGCGGGCTTGATGAGCAGTTCTTC. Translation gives CASCGSSGLDEQFF.

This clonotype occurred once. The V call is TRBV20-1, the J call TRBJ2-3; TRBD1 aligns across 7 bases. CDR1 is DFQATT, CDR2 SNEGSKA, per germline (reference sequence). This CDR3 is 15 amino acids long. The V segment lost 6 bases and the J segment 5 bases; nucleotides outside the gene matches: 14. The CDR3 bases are TGCAGTGCGCCAGATCGGACAGGCAGAGGAGATACGCAGTATTTT. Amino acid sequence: CSAPDRTGRGDTQYF.

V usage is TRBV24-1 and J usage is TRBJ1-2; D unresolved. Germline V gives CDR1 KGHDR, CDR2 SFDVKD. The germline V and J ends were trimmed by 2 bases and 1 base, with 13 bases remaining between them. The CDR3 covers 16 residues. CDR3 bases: TGTGCCACCAGTGATTCAGTTCTGGACCTTAACTATGGCTACACCTTC. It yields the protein CATSDSVLDLNYGYTF.

The CDR3 spells CASSFFLTGSSYNEQFF. CDR3 nucleotides: TGTGCCAGCAGTTTTTTCTTGACGGGAAGCTCCTACAATGAGCAGTTCTTC. This sequence joins TRBV12-3 or TRBV12-4 and TRBJ2-1; weak D call: TRBD2 (5 bases). CDR3 length: 17 residues. V dropped 3 bases and J dropped 0 bases, with 15 bases sitting between them.

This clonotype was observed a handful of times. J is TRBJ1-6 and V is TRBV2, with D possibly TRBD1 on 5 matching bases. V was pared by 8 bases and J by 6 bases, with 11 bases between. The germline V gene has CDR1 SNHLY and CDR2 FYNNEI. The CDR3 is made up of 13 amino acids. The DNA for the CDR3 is TGTGCCAGCGGACGGGACGCTAATTCACCCCTCCACTTT. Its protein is CASGRDANSPLHF. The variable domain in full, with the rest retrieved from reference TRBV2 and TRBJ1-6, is EPEVTQTPSHQVTQMGQEVILRCVPISNHLYFYWYRQILGQKVEFLVSFYNNEISEKSEIFDDQFSVERPDGSNFTLKIRSTKLEDSAMYFCASGRDANSPLHFGNGTRLTVT.

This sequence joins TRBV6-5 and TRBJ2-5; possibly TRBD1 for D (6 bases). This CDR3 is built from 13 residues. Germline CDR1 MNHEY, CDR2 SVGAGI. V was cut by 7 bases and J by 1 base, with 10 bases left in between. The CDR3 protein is CASNGGTQETQYF. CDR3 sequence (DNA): TGTGCCAGCAATGGGGGCACCCAAGAGACCCAGTACTTC.